These 7 T cell receptor beta chains were sequenced from one sample in a study of blood T cells in healthy people across ages. The authors ran a second PCR of about 6 to 12 cycles using a sample-barcoded 5' primer and a J-beta primer mix. TCRdb redid the calling of the 5' RACE reads with MiXCR, one entry per CDR3 protein. Here the sample spans approximately 800,000 distinct CDR3 sequences, approximately 25% being singletons. These data were likewise used in another study, on T cells of mothers and their children.

The sequenced sample consisted of blood. These receptors all come from a boy aged 5-17 years in good health.

This clonotype has a handful of counts. The chain uses TRBV5-1 and TRBJ2-5; 7 bases fit TRBD2. The CDR3 consists of 14 residues. The germline V gene encodes CDR1 SGHRS and CDR2 YFSETQ. With V trimmed by 4 bases and J by 5 bases, 8 bases remained unmatched. CDR3: CASSDGGSWETQYF. CDR3 DNA: TGCGCCAGCAGCGACGGCGGGAGTTGGGAGACCCAGTACTTC.

This clonotype was seen a few times. This sequence joins TRBV12-3 or TRBV12-4 and TRBJ2-7, with no clear D. The V end lost 8 bases, the J end lost 3 bases, and 14 bases lay between the germline ends. This CDR3 comprises 13 residues. The CDR3 sequence is CASALGWDYEQYF. CDR3 coding DNA: TGTGCCAGCGCCCTAGGTTGGGACTACGAGCAGTACTTC.

This clonotype occurred a few times. The rearrangement joins TRBV20-1 to TRBJ2-1; 8 bases match TRBD2. CDR3 length: 12 amino acids. Germline V lookup: CDR1 DFQATT, CDR2 SNEGSKA (reference sequence). The ends lost 3 bases at V and 8 bases at J; junction bases unmatched: 3. In DNA form, the CDR3 reads TGCAGTGCTAGCGGGAGGGCCTATGAGCAGTTCTTC. Amino acids: CSASGRAYEQFF.

The table lists this clonotype with many counts. CDR3 region: CASSQVLEETQYF. The DNA for the CDR3 is TGTGCCAGCAGCCAAGTCCTTGAGGAGACCCAGTACTTC. The chain is built from TRBV3-1 and TRBJ2-5; D gene ambiguous. The length of the CDR3 is 13 residues. V lost 1 base and J lost 5, with 8 bases in between. Germline lookup yields CDR1 LGHDT and CDR2 YNNKEL (reference sequence).

The chain combines TRBV30 with TRBJ1-1, with D possibly matching TRBD1 (5 bases). The germline CDR1 and CDR2 sequences are GTSNPN and SVGIG (reference sequence). The CDR3 sequence is 13 residues long. The ends were cut back, 0 bases at V and 4 bases at J, with 9 bases in the middle. The CDR3 DNA follows: TGTGCCTGGAGTGTACAGCAGGGCACTGAAGCTTTCTTT. Its translation: CAWSVQQGTEAFF.

About this clonotype: The CDR3 end shows no conserved phenylalanine or tryptophan, and so a read error is likely. This chain connects TRBV9 to TRBJ2-4, with no clear D. Trimming removed 4 bases from V and 3 bases from J, with 26 bases in between. Germline CDR1 SGDLS, CDR2 YYNGEE. The length of the CDR3 is 19 residues. The CDR3 DNA follows: TGTGCCAGCAGCCCCCGCCCTTTTCCCAGTGGGAAGGACAAAAACATTCAGTACCTC. Encoded protein: CASSPRPFPSGKDKNIQYL.

The rearrangement links TRBV5-5 to TRBJ2-1, with 11 bases fitting TRBD2. Germline V gives CDR1 SGHKS, CDR2 YYEKEE (reference sequence). Trimming cost V 4 bases and J 3 bases; bases outside gene matches: 6. This CDR3 has 16 residues. The CDR3 nucleotides are TGTGCCAGCAGCCCCTCGACTAGCGGGGACTACAATGAGCAGTTCTTC. It encodes CASSPSTSGDYNEQFF.